This T cell receptor beta chain is from a study of T cell responses to AZD1222 COVID-19 vaccine. The wider study: Analyses pooled second doses at about 4 or about 12 weeks. Study-level results: Clonal diversity may have been underestimated, and the donors were mostly white British, with more females than males. CD4 TCRs linked to vaccination spanned spike, dominating at 160-218 and 743-854. Spike-specific TCR breadth and depth grew following two AZD1222 doses.

Data came from immunoSEQ multiplex PCR; TCRdb stores just in-frame clones and leaves some out. There are more than 90,000 clones in the sample; roughly 90% occur only once, and 16% lies in the top ten. V was pared by 3 bases and J by 5 bases, with 10 bases between. Germline loops: CDR1 SNHLY, CDR2 FYNNEI. CDR3 length: 13 amino acids. As concerns this clone: What it binds is not known.

The TCR comes from an adult in good health. The sequenced sample was peripheral blood, obtained on day 0 of AZD1222 vaccination. V gene TRBV2 combines with J gene TRBJ2-5; D is undetermined. In DNA, the CDR3 is TGTGCCAGCAGTGAGGGCCCGTTGGAGACCCAGTACTTC. Its translation: CASSEGPLETQYF.